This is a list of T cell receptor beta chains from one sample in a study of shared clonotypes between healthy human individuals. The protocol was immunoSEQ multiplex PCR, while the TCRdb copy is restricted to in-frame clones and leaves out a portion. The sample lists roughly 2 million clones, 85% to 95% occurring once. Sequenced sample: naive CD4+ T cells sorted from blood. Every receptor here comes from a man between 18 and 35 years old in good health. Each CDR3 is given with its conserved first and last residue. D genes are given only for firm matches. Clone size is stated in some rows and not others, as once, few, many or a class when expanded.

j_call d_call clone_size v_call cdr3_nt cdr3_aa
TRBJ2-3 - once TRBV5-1 TGCGCCAGCAGCTGGGCGGACAGATACCCCACAGATACGCAGTATTTT CASSWADRYPTDTQYF
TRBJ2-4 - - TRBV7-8 TGTGCCAGCAGCTTCATGGGGTCCGGCAAAAACATTCAGTACTTC CASSFMGSGKNIQYF
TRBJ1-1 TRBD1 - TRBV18 TGTGCCAGCTCACCAGGGACAGCGGACAAGAACACTGAAGCTTTCTTT CASSPGTADKNTEAFF
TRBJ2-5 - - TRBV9 TGTGCCAGCAGCGTAGGCGCAGGGTCCCAAGAGACCCAGTACTTC CASSVGAGSQETQYF
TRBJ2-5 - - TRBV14 TGTGCCAGCAGCCAAGATCAACGGTGGAGAGTCCAAGAGACCCAGTACTTC CASSQDQRWRVQETQYF
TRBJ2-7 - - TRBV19 TGTGCCAGTAGTGATCGGGGGTTCTACGAGCAGTACTTC CASSDRGFYEQYF
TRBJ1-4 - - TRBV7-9 TGTGCCCTCTCTGCAGCAACTAATGAAAAACTGTTTTTT CALSAATNEKLFF
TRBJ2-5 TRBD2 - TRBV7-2 TGTGCCAGCAGCCGCGCTAGCGGCCAAGAGACCCAGTACTTC CASSRASGQETQYF
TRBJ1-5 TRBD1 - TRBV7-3 TGTGCCAGCAGCCCCGACAGGGGTCAGCCCCAGCATTTT CASSPDRGQPQHF
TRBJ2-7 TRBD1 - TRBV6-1 TGTGCCAGCAGTCTTCTTGGGGGACAGGGTTACGAGCAGTACTTC CASSLLGGQGYEQYF
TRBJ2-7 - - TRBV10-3 TGTGCCATCAGTGCGAGCTCCTACGAGCAGTACTTC CAISASSYEQYF
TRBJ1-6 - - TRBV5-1 TGCGCCAGCAGCTTGGAGGCGGGGGCGCAGGGTAATTCACCCCTCCACTTT CASSLEAGAQGNSPLHF
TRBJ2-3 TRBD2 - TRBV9 TGTGCCAGCAGCCCGCGGACTAGCGGAAGGGATACGCAGTATTTT CASSPRTSGRDTQYF
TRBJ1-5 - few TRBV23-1 TGCGCCAGCATCCGCGGCGGGGGATTTAGCAATCAGCCCCAGCATTTT CASIRGGGFSNQPQHF
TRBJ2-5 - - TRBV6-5 TGTGCCAGCAGGAATCGAGAGACCCAGTACTTC CASRNRETQYF
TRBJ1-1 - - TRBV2 TGTGCCAGCAGTGAAGGGATAATGGGGGACACTGAAGCTTTCTTT CASSEGIMGDTEAFF
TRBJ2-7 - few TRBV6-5 TGTGCCAGCAGTTACGGGGCTACCTACGAGCAGTACTTC CASSYGATYEQYF
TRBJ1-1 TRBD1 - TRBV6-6 TGCGCCAGCAGTTACCAGGGGGGGAACACTGAAGCTTTCTTT CASSYQGGNTEAFF
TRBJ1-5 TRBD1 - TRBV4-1 TGCGCCAGCAGCCTCGGGACAGGGGATGGCAATCAGCCCCAGCATTTT CASSLGTGDGNQPQHF
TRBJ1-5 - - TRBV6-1 TGTGCCAGCAGTGAAGGACAGCCCCAGCATTTT CASSEGQPQHF
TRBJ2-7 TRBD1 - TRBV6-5 TGTGCCAGCAGTTACTCGAAGGGACAGGGAACCTACGAGCAGTACTTC CASSYSKGQGTYEQYF
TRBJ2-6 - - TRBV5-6 TGTGCCAGCAGCTTTTGGTCCTTTCTAGTCTCTGGGGCCAACGTCCTGACTTTC CASSFWSFLVSGANVLTF
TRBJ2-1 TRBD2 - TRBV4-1 TGCGCCAGCAGCCAGGGACTAGCGGTGAGGATGGGTTTGAATGAGCAGTTCTTC CASSQGLAVRMGLNEQFF
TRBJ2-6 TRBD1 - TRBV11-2 TGTGCCAGCAGCTACCTGACAGGGTCCGGGGCCAACGTCCTGACTTTC CASSYLTGSGANVLTF
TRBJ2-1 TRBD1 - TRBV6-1 TGTGCCAGCAGTAATCCGGGACAGGGCTACAATGAGCAGTTCTTC CASSNPGQGYNEQFF
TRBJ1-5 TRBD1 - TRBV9 TGTGCCAGCAGCAGGACAGGATCGTTTGATCAGCCCCAGCATTTT CASSRTGSFDQPQHF
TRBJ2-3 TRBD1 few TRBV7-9 TGTGCCAGCAGCCGGGACAGGGGCACAGATACGCAGTATTTT CASSRDRGTDTQYF
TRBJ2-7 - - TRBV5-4 TGTGCCAGCAGCTCCTACGGGTCCTACGAGCAGTACTTC CASSSYGSYEQYF
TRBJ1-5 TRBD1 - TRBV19 TGTGCCAGTAGCGGGACAGCGGTCCTCGACAATCAGCCCCAGCATTTT CASSGTAVLDNQPQHF
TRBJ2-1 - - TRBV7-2 TGTGCCAGCAGCGGAGGAGGGAAGGGCGCGGATGAGCAGTTCTTC CASSGGGKGADEQFF
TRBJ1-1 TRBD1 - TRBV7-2 TGTGCCAGCAGCTCTACAGGGGGCCACACTGAAGCTTTCTTT CASSSTGGHTEAFF
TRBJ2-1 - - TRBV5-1 TGCGCCAGCAGCTTGGGGGGGACCTACCCCAATGAGCAGTTCTTC CASSLGGTYPNEQFF
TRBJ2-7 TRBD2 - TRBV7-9 TGTGCCAGCAGCTTAACCGGGGGGACCTACGAGCAGTACTTC CASSLTGGTYEQYF
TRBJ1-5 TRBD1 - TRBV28 TGTGCCAGCAGTTCGAAAATAAGGGACAGGGGGATAAAGTATAGCAATCAGCCCCAGCATTTT CASSSKIRDRGIKYSNQPQHF
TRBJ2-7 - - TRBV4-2 TGTGCCAGCAGCCAAGAAGGGGGGACCTACGAGCAGTACTTC CASSQEGGTYEQYF
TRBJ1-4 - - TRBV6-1 TGTGCCAGCAGTGAAAAAACGGTACAGGGACGGGAACTGTTTTTT CASSEKTVQGRELFF
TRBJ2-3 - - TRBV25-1 TGTGCCAGCAGTGCTCATTCGGCAGATACGCAGTATTTT CASSAHSADTQYF
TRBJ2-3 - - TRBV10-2 TGCGCCAGCACCAGAAAGGACATAAGTAGCACAGATACGCAGTATTTT CASTRKDISSTDTQYF
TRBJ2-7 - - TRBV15 TGTGCCACCAGCAGAGCAGTAGGAGCCGGGGTGGGCTCCTACGAGCAGTACTTC CATSRAVGAGVGSYEQYF
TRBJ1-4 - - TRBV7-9 TGTGCCAGCTCCGAGGGGGTAGGGGGGAGTGAAAAACTGTTTTTT CASSEGVGGSEKLFF
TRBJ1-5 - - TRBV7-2 TGTGCCAGCAGCCTGGACAGTAATAGCAATCAGCCCCAGCATTTT CASSLDSNSNQPQHF
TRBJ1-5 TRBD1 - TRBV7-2 TGTGCCAGCAGCTGGGGACAGGGCCCTGTCAATCAGCCCCAGCATTTT CASSWGQGPVNQPQHF
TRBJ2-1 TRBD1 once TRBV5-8 TGTGCCAGCAGCTTTCAATCCGCGGGACAGGGGTTTTACAATGAGCAGTTCTTC CASSFQSAGQGFYNEQFF
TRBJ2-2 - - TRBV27 TGTGCCAGCGGTTATGGGTATGGGATGAACACCGGGGAGCTGTTTTTT CASGYGYGMNTGELFF
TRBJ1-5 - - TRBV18 TGTGCCAGCTCACCAACCCCCCCCAGGCCAGGTTCCAATCAGCCCCAGCATTTT CASSPTPPRPGSNQPQHF
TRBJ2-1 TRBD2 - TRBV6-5 TGTGCCAGCAGTTCCGGGACTAGCGGGAGCCCTGAGCAGTTCTTC CASSSGTSGSPEQFF
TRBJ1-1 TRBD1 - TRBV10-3 TGTGCCATCAGTGAGACAGACAGGGGGAGGACTGAAGCTTTCTTT CAISETDRGRTEAFF
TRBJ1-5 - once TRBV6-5 TGTGCCAGCAGGGGGTACAGTAATCAGCCCCAGCATTTT CASRGYSNQPQHF
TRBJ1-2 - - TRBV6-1 TGTGCCAGCAGGGAGGGGTTGGACTATGGCTACACCTTC CASREGLDYGYTF
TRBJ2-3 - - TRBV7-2 TGTGCCAGCAGGGGATCCACAGATACGCAGTATTTT CASRGSTDTQYF
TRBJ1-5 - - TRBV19 TGTGCCAGTAGTACGGTATCGGGACTGAGCAATCAGCCCCAGCATTTT CASSTVSGLSNQPQHF
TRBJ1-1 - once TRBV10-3 TGTGCCATCAGTGGGGGCAGGGTGAGCACTGAAGCTTTCTTT CAISGGRVSTEAFF
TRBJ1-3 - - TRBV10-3 TGTGCCATCAGTGAGTTCGGGGGGCAGCTCCATTCTGGAAACACCATATATTTT CAISEFGGQLHSGNTIYF